The TCR beta chain under discussion was sequenced for a study of beta chain features in type 1 diabetes. Looking at the study overall: About 110,000,000 sorted cells were examined across all samples.

The CDR3 has 13 amino acids. The V and J ends lost 8 bases and 6 bases, in that order; junction bases with no gene match: 8. Germline assignment: CDR1 MNHNS and CDR2 SASEGT. On this clone: Its antigen is currently unknown.

Purities in excess of 95% were seen in all sorted populations. Every isolated RNA sample was fully reverse transcribed, so sequencing captured expressed TCRB transcripts. Here immunoSEQ multiplex PCR was the method, and the copy in TCRdb shows in-frame clones only, minus some. The sample yields about 700,000 clones, around an eighth seen once. Study-level results: Patients with Type 1 diabetes showed moderately but significantly shorter TCRB CDR3s in all four CD4+ subsets.

The sequence derives from a man between 18 and 35 years old with type 1 diabetes. The rearrangement joins TRBV6-1 to TRBJ1-2; 8 positions match TRBD1. Sequenced input: naive CD4+ T cells from blood. The CDR3: CASQKTGANGYTF. The CDR3 bases are TGTGCCAGCCAAAAGACAGGGGCAAATGGCTACACCTTC.